This passage covers 8 T cell receptor beta chains from one sample sequenced in a study of vaccination and CD4 T cells after COVID-19. Antigen specificity for these receptors is unknown. Treatment specified: 10-day PBMC culture with coronavirus spike peptide pools or control peptides (ViraFEST assay). CD4+ T cells of the unexposed donor were collected before the COVID-19 pandemic (2011-2018). At the Johns Hopkins FTIC core, DNA taken from cultured CD4+ T cells was sequenced by way of the Oncomine TCR Beta short-read assay. MiXCR, applied by TCRdb to the PCR reads, yields one record per CDR3 protein. The repertoire holds about 7,200 distinct CDR3 sequences, with about 41% as singletons. The sample comprised CD4+ T cells from blood, cultured in vitro. The receptors here all came from a human donor in good health.

The rearrangement links TRBV3-1 to TRBJ2-5; the match to TRBD1 covers 8 bases. CDR1 is LGHDT and CDR2 is YNNKEL in the germline V gene (reference sequence). Trimming cost V 5 bases and J 4 bases; bases outside gene matches: 6. The CDR3 runs 14 residues. The CDR3 is CASSDGQGRETQYF. Here the CDR3 DNA reads TGTGCCAGCAGCGATGGACAGGGAAGAGAGACCCAGTACTTC.

This clonotype was seen more than once but under ten times. The chain couples TRBV20-1 to TRBJ2-5; a weak D match, TRBD1 (6 bases). The V end was cut by 7 bases, the J end by 5 bases, with 11 bases between. This CDR3 is built from 11 residues. Per the germline V gene, CDR1 is DFQATT and CDR2 is SNEGSKA (reference sequence). The CDR3 reads CSGYRVETQYF. CDR3 sequence (DNA): TGCAGTGGGTACAGGGTCGAGACCCAGTACTTC.

The chain couples TRBV19 to TRBJ1-6; TRBD1 agrees at 11 bases. CDR1 and CDR2 (germline): LNHDA, SQIVND (reference sequence). The CDR3 length is 14 residues. V trimming: 9 bases; J trimming: 7 bases; junction bases outside the gene matches: 5. CDR3: CASTGQGANSPLHF. The CDR3 DNA sequence: TGTGCCAGCACCGGACAGGGGGCAAATTCACCCCTCCACTTT. The complete variable domain, with remaining parts taken from reference TRBV19 and TRBJ1-6, reads DGGITQSPKYLFRKEGQNVTLSCEQNLNHDAMYWYRQDPGQGLRLIYYSQIVNDFQKGDIAEGYSVSREKKESFPLTVTSAQKNPTAFYLCASTGQGANSPLHFGNGTRLTVT.

As DNA, the CDR3 is TGTGCCAGCAGTGAATCGGACAGAGCCTACGAGCAGTACTTC. This translates into CASSESDRAYEQYF. V gene TRBV2 combines with J gene TRBJ2-7; TRBD1 is a possible D gene (6 bases). The CDR3 covers 14 residues. V lost 2 bases and J 2 bases, leaving 10 bases between the germline ends. Germline CDR1 is SNHLY and CDR2 is FYNNEI.

In its sample, this clonotype was seen a few times. The rearrangement links TRBV25-1 to TRBJ1-1; D perhaps matches TRBD1 (5 bases). This CDR3 contains 15 residues. Germline V lookup: CDR1 MGHDK, CDR2 SYGVNS. Trimming removed 4 bases from V and 4 bases from J, with 16 bases in between. The chain's CDR3 is CASSVRGLGGTEAFF. The CDR3 bases are TGTGCCAGCAGTGTGAGGGGTTTGGGGGGCACTGAAGCTTTCTTT.

This clonotype has just a few counts. The gene calls are TRBV27 and TRBJ2-3, with TRBD1 as a possible D gene (7 bases). V was cut by 5 bases and J by 6 bases, with 18 bases left in between. Germline CDR1 MNHEY, CDR2 SMNVEV (reference sequence). There are 15 residues in the CDR3. The CDR3 protein is CASSPVGPGGDTQYF. In nucleotides, the CDR3 is TGTGCCAGCAGTCCCGTGGGACCAGGGGGGGATACGCAGTATTTT.

This clonotype was detected a few times. A read error may account for a junction end that differs from germline. This CDR3 reads CASSLAGGRETQYF. CDR3 nucleotides: TGTGCCAGCAGCCTAGCGGGAGGGCGGGAGACCCAGTACTTC. This rearrangement joins TRBV7-8 to TRBJ2-5, with 12 bases that match TRBD2. This CDR3 is 14 amino acids long. Germline CDR1 is SGHVS and CDR2 is FQNEAQ.

The chain recombines TRBV11-2 with TRBJ1-5; 11 nucleotides agree with TRBD1. The CDR3 consists of 14 residues. J lost 10 bases, V lost 3 bases, and 5 bases had no gene match. Germline V CDR1 and CDR2: SGHAT, FQNNGV. DNA for the CDR3: TGTGCCAGCAGCTTTCGGGACAGGGGGACACCCCAGCATTTT. Translating it yields CASSFRDRGTPQHF.